A selection of T cell receptor beta chains follows, all from one sample in a study of blood T cell repertoires in COVID-19. TCRdb's copy holds only in-frame clones and misses some; the assay was immunoSEQ multiplex PCR. This sample has approximately 47,000 clones, with roughly 90% found just once. Input material: peripheral blood. Source of these receptors: a man aged 70 or older with active COVID-19. Each CDR3 is given with its conserved first and last residue. Each record gives: J gene, V gene, CDR3 length, D gene, CDR3 protein, CDR3 DNA. A D gene is named only where the DNA matches it firmly.

J gene: TRBJ1-5; V gene: TRBV6-5; CDR3 length: 12; D gene: TRBD1; CDR3 protein: CASSSQGDPQHF; CDR3 DNA: TGTGCCAGCAGTTCACAGGGGGACCCCCAGCATTTT
J gene: TRBJ1-5; V gene: TRBV12-3/TRBV12-4; CDR3 length: 13; D gene: .; CDR3 protein: CASSLPPVISQHF; CDR3 DNA: TGTGCCAGCAGTTTACCACCAGTCATTTCCCAGCATTTT
J gene: TRBJ1-5; V gene: TRBV7-2; CDR3 length: 14; D gene: .; CDR3 protein: CASSLNQGGGPQHF; CDR3 DNA: TGTGCCAGCAGCTTGAACCAGGGAGGAGGGCCCCAGCATTTT
J gene: TRBJ2-3; V gene: TRBV5-1; CDR3 length: 15; D gene: .; CDR3 protein: CASSLRAGEGDTQYF; CDR3 DNA: TGCGCCAGCAGCTTGAGGGCCGGGGAAGGCGATACGCAGTATTTT
J gene: TRBJ1-1; V gene: TRBV19; CDR3 length: 18; D gene: TRBD1; CDR3 protein: CASSIPFQGAKKNTEAFF; CDR3 DNA: TGTGCCAGTAGTATTCCTTTCCAGGGGGCGAAAAAGAACACTGAAGCTTTCTTT
J gene: TRBJ1-2; V gene: TRBV6-6; CDR3 length: 12; D gene: .; CDR3 protein: CASSYQGDGYTF; CDR3 DNA: TGTGCCAGCAGTTATCAAGGGGATGGCTACACCTTC
J gene: TRBJ1-1; V gene: TRBV27; CDR3 length: 16; D gene: TRBD1; CDR3 protein: CASRGQGARIGTEAFF; CDR3 DNA: TGTGCCAGCAGGGGACAGGGGGCGCGAATTGGCACTGAAGCTTTCTTT
J gene: TRBJ1-3; V gene: TRBV6-5; CDR3 length: 16; D gene: .; CDR3 protein: CASSYSRRGSGNTIYF; CDR3 DNA: TGTGCCAGCAGTTACTCGAGAAGGGGCTCTGGAAACACCATATATTTT
J gene: TRBJ2-3; V gene: TRBV30; CDR3 length: 15; D gene: .; CDR3 protein: CAWSVHDSIPDTQYF; CDR3 DNA: TGTGCCTGGAGTGTACACGACAGCATTCCAGATACGCAGTATTTT
J gene: TRBJ1-1; V gene: TRBV2; CDR3 length: 13; D gene: .; CDR3 protein: CASLREVRTEAFF; CDR3 DNA: TGTGCCAGCCTCCGGGAGGTGAGGACTGAAGCTTTCTTT
J gene: TRBJ2-1; V gene: TRBV5-6; CDR3 length: 13; D gene: .; CDR3 protein: CASSLDNYNEQFF; CDR3 DNA: TGTGCCAGCAGCTTGGACAACTACAATGAGCAGTTCTTC
J gene: TRBJ2-7; V gene: TRBV28; CDR3 length: 15; D gene: TRBD1; CDR3 protein: CASSQGGQGDYEQYF; CDR3 DNA: TGTGCCAGCAGCCAAGGGGGACAGGGGGATTACGAGCAGTACTTC